The 9 T cell receptor beta chains reported below all come from one sample, sequenced in a study of T cell responses to AZD1222 COVID-19 vaccine. Generated by immunoSEQ multiplex PCR, the TCRdb table keeps only in-frame clones and is missing some. The profile shows nearly 100,000 clones, approximately 90% of them singletons. Here the sequenced sample was peripheral blood, taken on day 0 of AZD1222 vaccination. These receptor sequences come from an adult in good health.

This sequence joins TRBV25-1 and TRBJ2-1, with TRBD2 identical over 7 bases. Germline V gene lookup returns CDR1 MGHDK and CDR2 SYGVNS. The CDR3 length is 15 residues. The J segment lost 6 bases and the V segment lost 6 bases, leaving 11 bases of the junction unmatched. CDR3 DNA sequence: TGTGCCAGCAGCGTATCCGGGGGGTACGGCAATGAGCAGTTCTTC. Amino acid sequence: CASSVSGGYGNEQFF.

This clone was recorded only once. The genes are TRBV11-2 and TRBJ1-2; 7 nucleotides match TRBD1. The CDR3 length is 15 residues. Germline values: CDR1 SGHAT, CDR2 FQNNGV. V was clipped by 5 bases and J by 7 bases; unmatched bases: 13. CDR3 amino acids: CASSQSFGRGFGYTF. DNA for the CDR3: TGTGCCAGCAGCCAGAGCTTTGGCAGGGGGTTTGGCTACACCTTC.

A single count supports this clone. V and J are TRBV2 and TRBJ2-7, with TRBD2 matching over 9 bases. CDR3 length: 19 amino acids. Germline assignment: CDR1 SNHLY and CDR2 FYNNEI. J lost 0 bases, V lost 2 bases, and 14 bases had no gene match. In DNA, the CDR3 is TGTGCCAGCAGTGAAAGGTTTTTACTAGCGGGTACGAGCTCCTACGAGCAGTACTTC. Translating gives CASSERFLLAGTSSYEQYF.

The rearrangement joins TRBV19 to TRBJ2-3; the D is unclear. Germline V gene sequence: CDR1 LNHDA, CDR2 SQIVND (reference sequence). The CDR3 totals 14 residues. The V and J ends lost 10 bases and 0 bases respectively, with 14 bases between them. The CDR3 nucleotides are TGTGCCACCACGGGCCTTGCTAGCACAGATACGCAGTATTTT. Its translation is CATTGLASTDTQYF.

DNA of the CDR3: TGTGCCAGCAGCTCTCCAGGGTCGATACCCTCAAAACTGTTTTTT. Translation gives CASSSPGSIPSKLFF. V gene TRBV5-4 combines with J gene TRBJ1-4; TRBD1 is a possible D gene (5 bases). This CDR3 has 15 amino acids. Between the trimmed V and J ends, which lost 3 bases and 10 bases, there was a span of 19 bases. The V gene's germline CDR1 is SGHNT and CDR2 YYREEE (reference sequence). Combining the CDR3 with reference TRBV5-4 and TRBJ1-4 gives the whole variable domain ETGVTQSPTHLIKTRGQQVTLRCSSQSGHNTVSWYQQALGQGPQFIFQYYREEENGRGNFPPRFSGLQFPNYSSELNVNALELDDSALYLCASSSPGSIPSKLFFGSGTQLSVL.

The chain has TRBV5-5 and TRBJ1-6; 7 nucleotides align to TRBD1. The CDR3 is made up of 16 amino acids. The J segment lost 6 bases and the V segment lost 4 bases, leaving 10 bases of the junction unmatched. Germline values: CDR1 SGHKS, CDR2 YYEKEE (reference sequence). The DNA of the CDR3 is TGTGCCAGCAGCCAGAACTCCGGGACAGTTAATTCACCCCTCCACTTT. Residues: CASSQNSGTVNSPLHF.

This clone was counted a single time. The V call is TRBV29-1, the J call TRBJ2-2, with TRBD1 matching over 8 bases. The CDR3 contains 13 residues. Trimming at V came to 6 bases and at J to 5 bases, leaving 5 bases not matched to a gene. CDR1 is SQVTM, CDR2 ANQGSEA, per germline. The CDR3 sequence is CSVRTGRTGELFF. For the CDR3, the DNA is TGCAGCGTCCGGACAGGGAGGACCGGGGAGCTGTTTTTT.

The V gene is TRBV3-1 (or the pseudogene TRBV3-2), the J gene TRBJ1-2, with D possibly matching TRBD1 (6 bases). From germline, CDR1 is LGHDT and CDR2 YNNKEL (reference sequence). V was cut by 4 bases and J by 6 bases, with 18 bases left in between. The length of the CDR3 is 15 residues. The CDR3 is CASSPGTSASHGYTF. CDR3 nucleotide sequence: TGTGCCAGCAGCCCCGGGACATCCGCATCCCATGGCTACACCTTC.

The chain recombines TRBV30 with TRBJ1-6; D is uncertain. V dropped 3 bases and J dropped 6 bases, with 18 bases sitting between them. The CDR3 has 16 residues. Germline loops: CDR1 GTSNPN, CDR2 SVGIG (reference sequence). This CDR3 is CAWSTVVGMTNSPLHF. The CDR3 DNA follows: TGTGCCTGGAGCACGGTAGTTGGCATGACTAATTCACCCCTCCACTTT.